The 9 T cell receptor beta chains reported below all come from one sample, sequenced in a study of early T cells in non-severe SARS-CoV-2 infection. TCRdb re-called the 5' RACE reads with MiXCR, one entry per CDR3 protein. The sample records over 30,000 distinct CDR3 sequences, around 5% being singletons. The sequenced sample consisted of whole blood. These receptors all stem from an adult who was a healthcare worker with PCR-confirmed SARS-CoV-2 infection or an uninfected control (not recorded which).

This clonotype was recorded many times. The chain joins TRBV5-1 to TRBJ2-1; 7 bases align to TRBD1. The ends lost 1 base at V and 0 bases at J; junction bases unmatched: 10. The CDR3 has 18 residues. Germline values: CDR1 SGHRS, CDR2 YFSETQ. The CDR3 sequence: CASSLPDRDRSSYNEQFF. The CDR3 coding sequence is TGCGCCAGCAGCTTGCCGGACCGGGACAGAAGCTCCTACAATGAGCAGTTCTTC.

In its sample, this clonotype was seen a few times. This chain uses TRBV24-1 with TRBJ2-1; TRBD2 aligns across 7 bases. In germline, CDR1 is KGHDR, CDR2 SFDVKD. The CDR3 has 14 residues. Trimming took 5 bases from V and 4 from J; bases not matched to a gene: 4. This CDR3 is CATSVGEGYNEQFF. CDR3 in DNA: TGTGCCACCAGTGTAGGGGAGGGTTACAATGAGCAGTTCTTC.

V usage is TRBV11-2 and J usage is TRBJ2-1; 7 bases are shared with TRBD2. The CDR3 contains 17 residues. Germline V gives CDR1 SGHAT, CDR2 FQNNGV. The trim removed 5 bases at V and 2 bases at J, leaving 12 bases unmatched. The CDR3 spells CASSPRARGYAYNEQFF. CDR3 DNA sequence: TGTGCCAGCAGCCCTAGGGCGCGGGGGTATGCCTACAATGAGCAGTTCTTC. The full variable domain, in which reference TRBV11-2 and TRBJ2-1 provide the parts outside the CDR3, is EAGVAQSPRYKIIEKRQSVAFWCNPISGHATLYWYQQILGQGPKLLIQFQNNGVVDDSQLPKDRFSAERLKGVDSTLKIQPAKLEDSAVYLCASSPRARGYAYNEQFFGPGTRLTVL.

This clonotype has only a few counts. V and J are TRBV3-1 and TRBJ1-1; D unresolved. CDR3 size: 13 residues. Germline V gene lookup returns CDR1 LGHDT and CDR2 YNNKEL (reference sequence). Trimming stripped 1 base from V and 4 bases from J, with 7 bases between. The CDR3 reads CASSQVGFTEAFF. The CDR3 DNA reads TGTGCCAGCAGCCAAGTGGGGTTCACTGAAGCTTTCTTT.

This clonotype was picked up many times. V is TRBV5-8 and J is TRBJ2-2; no clear D gene. The CDR3 runs to 14 residues. The V end lost 3 bases, the J end lost 1 base, and 7 bases lay between the germline ends. Germline V lookup: CDR1 SGHTS, CDR2 YDEGEE. CDR3 sequence reads: CASSSALNTGELFF. In DNA form, the CDR3 reads TGTGCCAGCAGCTCCGCCTTGAACACCGGGGAGCTGTTTTTT.

The CDR3 sequence is CASSPRGVAGVNTDTQYF. The CDR3 nucleotides read TGTGCCAGCTCACCCCGGGGTGTGGCGGGAGTGAACACAGATACGCAGTATTTT. The chain uses TRBV18 and TRBJ2-3; 7 nucleotides line up with TRBD2. The J segment lost 2 bases and the V segment lost 3 bases, leaving 14 bases of the junction unmatched. Germline assignment: CDR1 KGHSH and CDR2 LQKENI. The CDR3 consists of 18 residues.

This clonotype was counted ten times or more. The CDR3 loop reads CASRGSTGKYTEAFF. The CDR3 bases are TGTGCCAGCAGGGGATCGACAGGGAAATACACTGAAGCTTTCTTT. The V call is TRBV28, the J call TRBJ1-1; 7 positions match TRBD1. Losses at the gene ends were 6 bases for V and 3 bases for J; bases not matched to a gene: 10. CDR1 and CDR2 from the germline V gene are MDHEN and SYDVKM. The CDR3 loop spans 15 amino acids.

This clonotype was seen ten or more times. The CDR3 coding sequence is TGTGCCAGCGGGGCGGGAGGCCCCTTCGTCACAGATACGCAGTATTTT. This sequence encodes CASGAGGPFVTDTQYF. This chain connects TRBV6-5 to TRBJ2-3; 8 bases align to TRBD2. The trim removed 8 bases at V and 2 bases at J, leaving 12 bases unmatched. The length of the CDR3 is 16 residues. Germline V gene lookup returns CDR1 MNHEY and CDR2 SVGAGI.

This clonotype was observed at least ten times. V and J are TRBV3-1 and TRBJ2-4; D is unresolved. Germline V gene lookup returns CDR1 LGHDT and CDR2 YNNKEL (reference sequence). There are 13 residues in the CDR3. Between the trimmed V and J ends, which lost 2 bases and 6 bases, there was a span of 8 bases. This CDR3 reads CASSQQSGNIQYF. The CDR3, as DNA: TGTGCCAGCAGCCAACAATCAGGAAACATTCAGTACTTC.